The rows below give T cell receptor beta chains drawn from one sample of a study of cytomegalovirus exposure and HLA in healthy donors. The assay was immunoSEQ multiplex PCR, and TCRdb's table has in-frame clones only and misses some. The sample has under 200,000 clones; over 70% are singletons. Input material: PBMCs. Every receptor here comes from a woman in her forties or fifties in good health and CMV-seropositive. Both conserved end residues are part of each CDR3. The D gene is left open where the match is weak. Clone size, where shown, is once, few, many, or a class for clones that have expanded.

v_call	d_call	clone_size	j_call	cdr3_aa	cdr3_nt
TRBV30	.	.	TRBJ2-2	CAWIHGGHTGELFF	TGTGCCTGGATCCACGGGGGTCACACCGGGGAGCTGTTTTTT
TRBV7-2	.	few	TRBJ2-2	CASSPSLRGELFF	TGTGCCAGCAGCCCTAGCCTTCGAGGGGAGCTGTTTTTT
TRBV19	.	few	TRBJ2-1	CASKTSPAHNEQFF	TGTGCCAGTAAAACTAGCCCGGCCCACAATGAGCAGTTCTTC
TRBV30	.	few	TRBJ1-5	CAWRGTPSNQPQHF	TGTGCCTGGAGAGGGACACCTAGCAATCAGCCCCAGCATTTT
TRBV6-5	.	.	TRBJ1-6	CASSKGGGNSPLHF	TGTGCCAGCAGCAAAGGGGGGGGGAATTCACCCCTCCACTTT
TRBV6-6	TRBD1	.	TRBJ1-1	CASSSQGAENTEAFF	TGTGCCAGCAGCTCCCAGGGGGCCGAGAACACTGAAGCTTTCTTT
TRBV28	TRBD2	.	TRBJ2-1	CATGSGGASYNEQFF	TGTGCCACGGGTAGCGGGGGTGCCTCCTACAATGAGCAGTTCTTC
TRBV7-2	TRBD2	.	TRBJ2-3	CASSLGGGRGGTDTQYF	TGTGCCAGCAGCTTAGGCGGAGGGCGGGGGGGCACAGATACGCAGTATTTT
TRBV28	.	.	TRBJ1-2	CASSHRVNYGYTF	TGTGCCAGCAGCCACAGGGTCAACTATGGCTACACCTTC
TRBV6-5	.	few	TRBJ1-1	CASRPAGGHTEAFF	TGTGCCAGCAGACCCGCGGGGGGCCACACTGAAGCTTTCTTT
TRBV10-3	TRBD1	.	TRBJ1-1	CAISSQGSTEAFF	TGTGCCATCAGTTCACAGGGGAGCACTGAAGCTTTCTTT
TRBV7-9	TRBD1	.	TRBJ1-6	CASSLEGQGIPLHF	TGTGCCAGCAGCTTAGAGGGACAGGGTATACCCCTCCACTTT
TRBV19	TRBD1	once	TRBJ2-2	CASSTRTGGDTGELFF	TGTGCCAGTAGTACCCGGACAGGGGGCGACACCGGGGAGCTGTTTTTT
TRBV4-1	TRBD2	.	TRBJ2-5	CASSQEQGGGAQETQYF	TGCGCCAGCAGCCAAGAACAGGGCGGGGGGGCCCAAGAGACCCAGTACTTC
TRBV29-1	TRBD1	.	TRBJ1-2	CSVERAGGARGYTF	TGCAGCGTTGAAAGGGCAGGGGGCGCGAGGGGCTACACCTTC
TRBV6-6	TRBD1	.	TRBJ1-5	CASRGQGLNQPQHF	TGTGCCAGCAGGGGACAGGGCCTAAATCAGCCCCAGCATTTT
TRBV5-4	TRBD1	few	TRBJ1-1	CASIDTQGAVNTEAFF	TGTGCCAGCATCGATACACAGGGGGCGGTGAACACTGAAGCTTTCTTT
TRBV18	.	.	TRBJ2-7	CASSPDGNYEQYF	TGTGCCAGCTCACCGGACGGGAACTACGAGCAGTACTTC
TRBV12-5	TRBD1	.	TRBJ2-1	CASVYGTGLNEQFF	TGTGCTAGTGTCTATGGGACAGGCCTCAATGAGCAGTTCTTC
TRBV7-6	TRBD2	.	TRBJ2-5	CASSLSIAGVGKTQYF	TGTGCCAGCAGCTTATCGATAGCGGGGGTTGGGAAGACCCAGTACTTC
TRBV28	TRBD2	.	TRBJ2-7	CASINSRRGGYEQYF	TGTGCCAGCATCAACTCGAGAAGGGGAGGGTACGAGCAGTACTTC
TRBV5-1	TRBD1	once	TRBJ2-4	CASSHGQGAMAGWVKNSQYF	TGCGCCAGCAGCCACGGACAGGGGGCGATGGCCGGGTGGGTCAAAAACAGTCAGTACTTC
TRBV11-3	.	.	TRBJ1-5	CASSLGGVNQPQHF	TGTGCCAGCAGCTTAGGGGGGGTAAATCAGCCCCAGCATTTT
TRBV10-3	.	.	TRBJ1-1	CAIKTTLMNTEAFF	TGTGCCATCAAAACGACACTTATGAACACTGAAGCTTTCTTT
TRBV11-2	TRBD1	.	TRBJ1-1	CASSLRTGLTEAFF	TGTGCCAGCAGCTTAAGGACAGGGCTCACTGAAGCTTTCTTT
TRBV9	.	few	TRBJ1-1	CASSEGKITEAFF	TGTGCCAGCAGCGAGGGGAAGATCACTGAAGCTTTCTTT
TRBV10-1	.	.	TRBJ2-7	CASSESRSDSEQYF	TGCGCCAGCAGTGAGTCCCGTTCGGACAGCGAGCAGTACTTC
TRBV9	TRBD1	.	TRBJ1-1	CASSLRQGAGTEAFF	TGTGCCAGCAGCTTAAGACAGGGGGCTGGTACTGAAGCTTTCTTT
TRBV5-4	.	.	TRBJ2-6	CASSLAGGQRSGANVLTF	TGTGCCAGCAGCTTGGCCGGGGGACAGCGCTCTGGGGCCAACGTCCTGACTTTC